This T cell receptor (beta chain) originates from a study of blood T cell repertoires in COVID-19. At the level of the study: PBMCs, B-cell-depleted T cells, or T cells provided the cDNA or gDNA that made up the material.

This CDR3 has 15 residues. V lost 1 base and J 2 bases, leaving 9 bases between the germline ends. Germline CDR1 is SGHNT and CDR2 is YYREEE (reference sequence). Study processing details: Estimation of nucleated cell counts was performed using reference gene primer amplification. Profiling relied on immunoSEQ multiplex PCR, and the TCRdb table lists in-frame clones only, not all of them. Clonal size and the V and J genes are those of that table, whereas D and trimming came from the DNA. The table has 250,000 to 300,000 clones, about 91% seen once. This chain connects TRBV5-4 to TRBJ1-4; no clear D. The sequence derives from a woman aged 60 to 75 with acute or convalescent COVID-19. The sequenced material came from peripheral blood. The CDR3 sequence is CASSLSTGTNEKLFF. CDR3 in DNA: TGTGCCAGCAGCTTGTCGACGGGGACTAATGAAAAACTGTTTTTT.